The rows below give T cell receptor beta chains drawn from one sample of a study of T cells in Graves' hyperthyroidism and ophthalmopathy. TCRdb re-derived calls from the multiplex PCR reads in MiXCR, one entry per CDR3 protein. This table has hundreds of thousands of distinct CDR3 sequences, more than 12% appearing once. The sequenced sample consisted of blood. The receptors originated from a woman in her forties or fifties with Graves' ophthalmopathy. The CDR3 runs from the conserved cysteine through the conserved F or W. Fields, in order: clone size, J gene, D gene, V gene, CDR3 protein, CDR3 DNA. A D gene is named only where the DNA matches it firmly. Only some rows state a clone size, as once, few, many or a class for expanded clones.

abundance: many
j_gene: TRBJ2-7
d_gene: -
v_gene: TRBV6-1
CDR3aa: CASSYRDLRSYEQYF
CDR3nt: TGTGCCAGCAGTTACCGGGACCTTCGGTCATACGAGCAGTACTTC

abundance: many
j_gene: TRBJ2-1
d_gene: TRBD1
v_gene: TRBV5-4
CDR3aa: CASSPQGQVNEQFF
CDR3nt: TGTGCCAGCAGCCCGCAGGGACAGGTTAATGAGCAGTTCTTC

abundance: -
j_gene: TRBJ2-7
d_gene: TRBD1
v_gene: TRBV30
CDR3aa: CAWSAGTENEQYF
CDR3nt: TGTGCCTGGAGCGCTGGGACAGAAAACGAGCAGTACTTC

abundance: many
j_gene: TRBJ2-5
d_gene: -
v_gene: TRBV2
CDR3aa: CASLSAETQYF
CDR3nt: TGTGCCAGCCTCTCGGCAGAGACCCAGTACTTC

abundance: -
j_gene: TRBJ2-1
d_gene: -
v_gene: TRBV24-1
CDR3aa: CATSDQSGSSYNEQFF
CDR3nt: TGTGCCACCAGTGATCAGAGCGGCAGCTCCTACAATGAGCAGTTCTTC

abundance: many
j_gene: TRBJ1-5
d_gene: -
v_gene: TRBV7-2
CDR3aa: CASSPSWQSNQPQHF
CDR3nt: TGTGCCAGCAGCCCCTCTTGGCAGAGCAATCAGCCCCAGCATTTT

abundance: -
j_gene: TRBJ2-4
d_gene: -
v_gene: TRBV4-3
CDR3aa: CASSPAGPEGEPKNIQYF
CDR3nt: TGCGCCAGCAGCCCCGCGGGGCCAGAAGGGGAGCCCAAAAACATTCAGTACTTC

abundance: -
j_gene: TRBJ1-1
d_gene: -
v_gene: TRBV6-2/TRBV6-3
CDR3aa: CASSYHEAMNTEAFF
CDR3nt: TGTGCCAGCAGTTATCATGAGGCAATGAACACTGAAGCTTTCTTT

abundance: -
j_gene: TRBJ1-1
d_gene: -
v_gene: TRBV2
CDR3aa: CASSERGSTWTEAFF
CDR3nt: TGTGCCAGCAGTGAGAGGGGGTCGACATGGACTGAAGCTTTCTTT

abundance: many
j_gene: TRBJ2-3
d_gene: TRBD2
v_gene: TRBV4-2
CDR3aa: CASSQGGTGTTTDTQYF
CDR3nt: TGTGCCAGCAGCCAAGGGGGTACCGGGACTACCACAGATACGCAGTATTTT

abundance: many
j_gene: TRBJ2-5
d_gene: TRBD1
v_gene: TRBV12-3/TRBV12-4
CDR3aa: CASRSGTGYLETQYF
CDR3nt: TGTGCCAGCCGATCCGGGACAGGGTATTTAGAGACCCAGTACTTC

abundance: -
j_gene: TRBJ1-1
d_gene: -
v_gene: TRBV4-3
CDR3aa: CASSQDSGMNTEAFF
CDR3nt: TGCGCCAGCAGCCAAGATTCAGGGATGAACACTGAAGCTTTCTTT

abundance: many
j_gene: TRBJ2-1
d_gene: TRBD2
v_gene: TRBV18
CDR3aa: CASSPRAGATNEQFF
CDR3nt: TGTGCCAGCTCACCACGAGCGGGAGCTACGAATGAGCAGTTCTTC

abundance: many
j_gene: TRBJ2-7
d_gene: -
v_gene: TRBV5-1
CDR3aa: CASSIDPNREQYF
CDR3nt: TGCGCCAGCAGCATTGACCCGAACCGCGAGCAGTACTTC

abundance: many
j_gene: TRBJ2-7
d_gene: -
v_gene: TRBV9
CDR3aa: CASSVATGGPYEQYF
CDR3nt: TGTGCCAGCAGCGTAGCTACAGGCGGTCCCTACGAGCAGTACTTC

abundance: many
j_gene: TRBJ2-3
d_gene: TRBD2
v_gene: TRBV2
CDR3aa: CASGGTTLGDTQYF
CDR3nt: TGTGCCAGTGGTGGGACTACCCTCGGGGATACGCAGTATTTT

abundance: -
j_gene: TRBJ2-7
d_gene: TRBD2
v_gene: TRBV19
CDR3aa: CASSLWTSGGAYEQYF
CDR3nt: TGTGCCAGTAGTCTGTGGACTAGCGGGGGGGCCTACGAGCAGTACTTC

abundance: few
j_gene: TRBJ2-2
d_gene: -
v_gene: TRBV7-8
CDR3aa: CASSLGLGLVAGELFF
CDR3nt: TGTGCCAGCAGCTTGGGGCTGGGGCTTGTGGCCGGGGAGCTGTTTTTT

abundance: many
j_gene: TRBJ1-1
d_gene: -
v_gene: TRBV7-9
CDR3aa: CASSPQGLRNTEAFF
CDR3nt: TGTGCCAGCAGCCCTCAGGGGTTGAGGAACACTGAAGCTTTCTTT

abundance: many
j_gene: TRBJ2-5
d_gene: TRBD2
v_gene: TRBV30
CDR3aa: CAWSVAGTSGSETQYF
CDR3nt: TGTGCCTGGAGTGTAGCCGGGACTAGCGGGAGTGAGACCCAGTACTTC